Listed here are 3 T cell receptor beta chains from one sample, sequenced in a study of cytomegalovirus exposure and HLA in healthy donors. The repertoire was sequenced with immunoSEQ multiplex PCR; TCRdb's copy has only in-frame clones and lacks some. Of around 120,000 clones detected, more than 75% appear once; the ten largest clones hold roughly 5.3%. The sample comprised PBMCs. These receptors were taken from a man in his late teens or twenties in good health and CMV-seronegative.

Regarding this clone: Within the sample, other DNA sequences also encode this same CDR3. CDR3 region: CASSLGGQPQHF. In DNA form, the CDR3 reads TGTGCCAGCAGCTTAGGCGGTCAGCCCCAGCATTTT. The genes are TRBV7-9 and TRBJ1-5, with D uncertain. Germline V gene data show CDR1 as SEHNR and CDR2 as FQNEAQ (reference sequence). There are 12 residues in the CDR3. The germline V and J ends were trimmed by 1 base and 6 bases, with 4 bases remaining between them.

The CDR3 loop reads CASSISLTSSTFEQYF. The CDR3 bases are TGTGCCAGTAGTATATCCCTGACTAGCTCTACCTTCGAGCAGTACTTC. The V and J genes are TRBV19 and TRBJ2-7; 7 bases are shared with TRBD2. Trimming cost V 2 bases and J 6 bases; bases outside gene matches: 13. CDR3 size: 16 residues. From germline, CDR1 is LNHDA and CDR2 SQIVND (reference sequence).

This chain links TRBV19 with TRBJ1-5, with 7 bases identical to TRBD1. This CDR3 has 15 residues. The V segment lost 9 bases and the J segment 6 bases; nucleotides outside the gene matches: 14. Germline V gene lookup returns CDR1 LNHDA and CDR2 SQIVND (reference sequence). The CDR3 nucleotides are TGTGCCAGCTCTCGGCAGAAACAGGGGAGTCAGCCCCAGCATTTT. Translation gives CASSRQKQGSQPQHF. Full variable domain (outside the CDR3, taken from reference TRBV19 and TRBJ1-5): DGGITQSPKYLFRKEGQNVTLSCEQNLNHDAMYWYRQDPGQGLRLIYYSQIVNDFQKGDIAEGYSVSREKKESFPLTVTSAQKNPTAFYLCASSRQKQGSQPQHFGDGTRLSIL.